Given below is one T cell receptor beta chain in context. For repertoire sequencing, the TCR beta CDR3 regions were amplified from RNA transcripts. RT-PCR was first run with HTBI primers, then multiplex PCR in a second round. TCRdb called the multiplex PCR reads again in MiXCR, with one record for every CDR3 protein. The sample lists about 240,000 distinct CDR3 sequences, around 45% seen once, with around half in the top ten. Looked up from germline, CDR1 is SGHVS and CDR2 is FQNEAQ. With 6 bases clipped from V and 4 bases from J, the junction kept 12 bases outside the gene matches. This CDR3 is 16 amino acids long. This entry is derived from a study of Graves' ophthalmopathy and Graves' hyperthyroidism.

This receptor was taken from an adult man with Graves' ophthalmopathy. What was sequenced was peripheral blood. This chain connects TRBV7-8 to TRBJ1-2, with 9 bases matching TRBD1. CDR3 in amino acids: CASSLSGQGTVYGYTF. CDR3 DNA sequence: TGTGCCAGCAGTCTATCCGGACAGGGGACGGTCTATGGCTACACCTTC.